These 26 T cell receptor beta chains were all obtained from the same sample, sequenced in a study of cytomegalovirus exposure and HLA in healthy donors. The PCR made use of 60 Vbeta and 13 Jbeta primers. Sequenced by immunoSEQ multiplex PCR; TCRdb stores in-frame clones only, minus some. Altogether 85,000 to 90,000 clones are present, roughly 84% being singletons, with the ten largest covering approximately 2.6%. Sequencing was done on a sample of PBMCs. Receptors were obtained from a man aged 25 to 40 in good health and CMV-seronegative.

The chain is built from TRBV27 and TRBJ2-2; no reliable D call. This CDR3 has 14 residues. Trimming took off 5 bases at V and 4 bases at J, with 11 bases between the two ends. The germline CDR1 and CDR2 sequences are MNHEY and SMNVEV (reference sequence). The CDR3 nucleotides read TGTGCCAGCAGTCCGAGAGGTAGCACCGGGGAGCTGTTTTTT. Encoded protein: CASSPRGSTGELFF.

In nucleotides, the CDR3 is TGTGCCAGCAGCCTGCGACAGAACACTGAAGCTTTCTTT. This sequence encodes CASSLRQNTEAFF. V usage is TRBV7-8 and J usage is TRBJ1-1, with D unclear. Between the trimmed V and J ends, which lost 5 bases and 1 base, there was a span of 8 bases. CDR3 size: 13 residues. The germline gives CDR1 SGHVS, CDR2 FQNEAQ.

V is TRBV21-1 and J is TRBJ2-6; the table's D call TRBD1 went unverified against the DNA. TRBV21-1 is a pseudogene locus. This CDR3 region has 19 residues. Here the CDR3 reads CASSKGRGQGVTGANVLTF. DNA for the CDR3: TGTGCCAGCAGCAAAGGGCGGGGCCAGGGGGTCACGGGGGCCAACGTCCTGACTTTC.

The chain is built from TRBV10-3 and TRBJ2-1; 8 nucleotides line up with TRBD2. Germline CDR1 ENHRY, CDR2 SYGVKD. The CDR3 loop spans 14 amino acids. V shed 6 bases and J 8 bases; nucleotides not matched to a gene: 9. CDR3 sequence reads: CAIRGGLAGDEQFF. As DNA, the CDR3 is TGTGCCATCAGGGGCGGACTAGCAGGCGATGAGCAGTTCTTC.

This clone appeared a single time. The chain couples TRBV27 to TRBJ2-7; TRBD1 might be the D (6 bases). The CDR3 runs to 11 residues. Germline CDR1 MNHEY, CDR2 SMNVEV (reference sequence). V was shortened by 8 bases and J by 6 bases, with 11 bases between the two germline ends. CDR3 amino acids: CASGRGGEQYF. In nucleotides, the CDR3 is TGTGCCAGCGGCAGAGGGGGCGAGCAGTACTTC.

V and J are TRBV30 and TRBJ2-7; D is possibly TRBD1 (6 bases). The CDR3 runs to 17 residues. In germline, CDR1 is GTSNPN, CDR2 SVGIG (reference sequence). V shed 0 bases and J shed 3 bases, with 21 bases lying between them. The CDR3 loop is CAWSVPPTGPKSYEQYF. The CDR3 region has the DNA TGTGCCTGGAGTGTACCGCCCACAGGGCCAAAAAGCTACGAGCAGTACTTC.

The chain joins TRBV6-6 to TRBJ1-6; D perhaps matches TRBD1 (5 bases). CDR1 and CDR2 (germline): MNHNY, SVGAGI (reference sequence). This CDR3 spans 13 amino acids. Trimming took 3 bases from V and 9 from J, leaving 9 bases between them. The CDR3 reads CASSYGGVSPLHF. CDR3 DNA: TGTGCCAGCAGTTATGGAGGGGTTTCACCCCTCCACTTT.

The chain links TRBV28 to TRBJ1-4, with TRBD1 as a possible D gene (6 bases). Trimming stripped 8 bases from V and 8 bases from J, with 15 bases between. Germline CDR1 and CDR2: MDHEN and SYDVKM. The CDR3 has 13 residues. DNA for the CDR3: TGTGCCAGCTTCATGACAGGCGGAGAAAAACTGTTTTTT. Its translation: CASFMTGGEKLFF.

The CDR3 sequence is CASSLEGGNQPQHF. CDR3 nucleotides: TGTGCCAGCAGCTTAGAAGGGGGCAATCAGCCCCAGCATTTT. The chain links TRBV7-2 to TRBJ1-5, with D possibly being TRBD1 (5 bases). This CDR3 is built from 14 residues. The V and J ends lost 1 base and 2 bases respectively, with 6 bases between them. Looked up from germline, CDR1 is SGHTA and CDR2 is FQGNSA.

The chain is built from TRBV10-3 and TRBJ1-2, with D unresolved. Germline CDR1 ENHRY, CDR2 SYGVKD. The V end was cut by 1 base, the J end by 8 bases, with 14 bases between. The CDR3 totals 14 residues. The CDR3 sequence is CAISELEGLGGYTF. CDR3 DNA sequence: TGTGCCATCAGTGAGTTGGAGGGCCTGGGAGGCTACACCTTC.

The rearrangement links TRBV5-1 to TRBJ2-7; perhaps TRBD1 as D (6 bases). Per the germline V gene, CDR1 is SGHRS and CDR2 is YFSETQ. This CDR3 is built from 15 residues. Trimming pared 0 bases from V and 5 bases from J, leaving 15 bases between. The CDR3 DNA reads TGCGCCAGCAGCTTGGTGGGCAGGGGTAAGAACGAGCAGTACTTC. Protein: CASSLVGRGKNEQYF. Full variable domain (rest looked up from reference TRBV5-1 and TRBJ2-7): KAGVTQTPRYLIKTRGQQVTLSCSPISGHRSVSWYQQTPGQGLQFLFEYFSETQRNKGNFPGRFSGRQFSNSRSEMNVSTLELGDSALYLCASSLVGRGKNEQYFGPGTRLTVT.

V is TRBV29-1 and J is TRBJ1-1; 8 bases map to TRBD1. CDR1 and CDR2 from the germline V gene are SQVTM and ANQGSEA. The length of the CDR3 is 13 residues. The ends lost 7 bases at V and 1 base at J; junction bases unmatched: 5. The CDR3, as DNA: TGCAGCGGGAGAGGACAGGGGAACACTGAAGCTTTCTTT. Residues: CSGRGQGNTEAFF. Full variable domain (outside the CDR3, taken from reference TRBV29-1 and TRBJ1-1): SAVISQKPSRDICQRGTSLTIQCQVDSQVTMMFWYRQQPGQSLTLIATANQGSEATYESGFVIDKFPISRPNLTFSTLTVSNMSPEDSSIYLCSGRGQGNTEAFFGQGTRLTVV.

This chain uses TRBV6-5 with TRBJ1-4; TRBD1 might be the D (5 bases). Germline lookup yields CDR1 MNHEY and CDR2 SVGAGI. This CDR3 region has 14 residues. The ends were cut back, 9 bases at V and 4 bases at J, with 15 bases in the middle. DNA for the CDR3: TGTGCCAGTCAAAGCGGGGGGTTTAATGAAAAACTGTTTTTT. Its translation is CASQSGGFNEKLFF.

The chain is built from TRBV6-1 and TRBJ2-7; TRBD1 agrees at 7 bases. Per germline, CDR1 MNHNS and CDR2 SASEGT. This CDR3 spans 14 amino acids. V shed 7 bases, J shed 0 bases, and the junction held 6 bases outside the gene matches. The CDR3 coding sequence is TGTGCCAGCAATCGGGACAGAGGCTCCTACGAGCAGTACTTC. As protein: CASNRDRGSYEQYF.

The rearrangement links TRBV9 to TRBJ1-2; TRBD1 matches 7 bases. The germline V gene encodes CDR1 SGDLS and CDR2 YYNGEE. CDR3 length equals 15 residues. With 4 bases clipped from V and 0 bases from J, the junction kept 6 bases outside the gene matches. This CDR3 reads CASSPGQIANYGYTF. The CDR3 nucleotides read TGTGCCAGCAGCCCGGGACAGATTGCTAACTATGGCTACACCTTC.

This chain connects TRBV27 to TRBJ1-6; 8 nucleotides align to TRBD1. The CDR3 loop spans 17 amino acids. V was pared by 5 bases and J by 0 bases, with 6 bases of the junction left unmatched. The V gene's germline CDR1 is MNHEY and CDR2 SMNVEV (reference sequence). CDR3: CASSIRTGSSYNSPLHF. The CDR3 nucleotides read TGTGCCAGCAGTATCCGGACAGGGAGCTCCTATAATTCACCCCTCCACTTT.

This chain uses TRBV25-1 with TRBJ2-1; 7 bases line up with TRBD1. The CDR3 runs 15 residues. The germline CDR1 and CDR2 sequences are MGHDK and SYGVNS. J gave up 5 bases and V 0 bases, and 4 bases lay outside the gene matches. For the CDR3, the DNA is TGTGCCAGCAGTGAATATAGAGGGACAGACAATGAGCAGTTCTTC. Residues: CASSEYRGTDNEQFF.

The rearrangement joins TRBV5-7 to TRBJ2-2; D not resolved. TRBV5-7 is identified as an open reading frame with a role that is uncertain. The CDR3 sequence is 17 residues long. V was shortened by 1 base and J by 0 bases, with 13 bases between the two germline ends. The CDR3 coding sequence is TGTGCCAGCAGCTTGAAAAACAGAGACACGAACACCGGGGAGCTGTTTTTT. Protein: CASSLKNRDTNTGELFF.

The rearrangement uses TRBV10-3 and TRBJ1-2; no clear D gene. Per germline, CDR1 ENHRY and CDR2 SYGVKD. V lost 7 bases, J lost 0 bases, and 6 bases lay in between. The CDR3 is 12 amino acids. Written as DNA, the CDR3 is TGTGCCATCAACCGAGCTAACTATGGCTACACCTTC. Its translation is CAINRANYGYTF.

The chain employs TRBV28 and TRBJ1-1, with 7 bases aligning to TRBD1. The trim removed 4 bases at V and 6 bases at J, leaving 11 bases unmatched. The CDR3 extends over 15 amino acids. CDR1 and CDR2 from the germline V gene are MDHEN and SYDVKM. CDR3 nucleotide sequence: TGTGCCAGCAGTTCTGTAGGGGGCAGGGCCGCTGAAGCTTTCTTT. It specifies CASSSVGGRAAEAFF.

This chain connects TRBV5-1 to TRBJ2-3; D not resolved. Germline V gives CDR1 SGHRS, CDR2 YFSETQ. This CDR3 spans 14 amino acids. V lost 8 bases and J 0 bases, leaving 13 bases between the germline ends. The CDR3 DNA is TGCGCCAGTCAGCTCCAGGTTAGCACAGATACGCAGTATTTT. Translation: CASQLQVSTDTQYF.

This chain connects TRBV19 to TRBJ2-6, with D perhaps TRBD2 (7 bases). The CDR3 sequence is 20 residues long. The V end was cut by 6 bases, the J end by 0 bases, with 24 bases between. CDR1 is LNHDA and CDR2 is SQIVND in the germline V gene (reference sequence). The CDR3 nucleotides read TGTGCCAGTAGAATCCAAATGGGCGGGGGCGATAGCTCTGGGGCCAACGTCCTGACTTTC. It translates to CASRIQMGGGDSSGANVLTF. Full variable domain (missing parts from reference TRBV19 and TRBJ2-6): DGGITQSPKYLFRKEGQNVTLSCEQNLNHDAMYWYRQDPGQGLRLIYYSQIVNDFQKGDIAEGYSVSREKKESFPLTVTSAQKNPTAFYLCASRIQMGGGDSSGANVLTFGAGSRLTVL.

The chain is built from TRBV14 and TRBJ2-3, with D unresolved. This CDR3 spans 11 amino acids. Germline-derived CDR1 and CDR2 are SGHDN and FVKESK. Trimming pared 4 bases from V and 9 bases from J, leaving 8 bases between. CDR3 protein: CASSRSVTQYF. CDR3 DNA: TGTGCCAGCAGCCGATCGGTAACGCAGTATTTT.

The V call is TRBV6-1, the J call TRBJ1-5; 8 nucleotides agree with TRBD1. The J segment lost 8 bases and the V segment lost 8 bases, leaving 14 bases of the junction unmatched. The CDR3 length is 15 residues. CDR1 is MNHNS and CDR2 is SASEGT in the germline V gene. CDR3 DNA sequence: TGTGCCAGCTTAACAGGGGGACGGGTAAGGGAGCCCCAGCATTTT. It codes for CASLTGGRVREPQHF.

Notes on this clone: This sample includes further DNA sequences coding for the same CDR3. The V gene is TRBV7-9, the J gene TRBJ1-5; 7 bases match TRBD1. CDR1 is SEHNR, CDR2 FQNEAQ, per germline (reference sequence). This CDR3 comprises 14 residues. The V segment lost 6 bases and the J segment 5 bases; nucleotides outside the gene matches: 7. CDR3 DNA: TGTGCCAGCAGTTCCCTTACAGGGGATCAGCCCCAGCATTTT. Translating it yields CASSSLTGDQPQHF.

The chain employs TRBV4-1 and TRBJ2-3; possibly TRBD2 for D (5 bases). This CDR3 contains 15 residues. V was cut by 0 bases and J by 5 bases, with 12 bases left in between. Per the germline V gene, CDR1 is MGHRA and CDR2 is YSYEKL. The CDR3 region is CASSQDYSAIDTQYF. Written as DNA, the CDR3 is TGCGCCAGCAGCCAAGACTATAGCGCTATAGATACGCAGTATTTT.